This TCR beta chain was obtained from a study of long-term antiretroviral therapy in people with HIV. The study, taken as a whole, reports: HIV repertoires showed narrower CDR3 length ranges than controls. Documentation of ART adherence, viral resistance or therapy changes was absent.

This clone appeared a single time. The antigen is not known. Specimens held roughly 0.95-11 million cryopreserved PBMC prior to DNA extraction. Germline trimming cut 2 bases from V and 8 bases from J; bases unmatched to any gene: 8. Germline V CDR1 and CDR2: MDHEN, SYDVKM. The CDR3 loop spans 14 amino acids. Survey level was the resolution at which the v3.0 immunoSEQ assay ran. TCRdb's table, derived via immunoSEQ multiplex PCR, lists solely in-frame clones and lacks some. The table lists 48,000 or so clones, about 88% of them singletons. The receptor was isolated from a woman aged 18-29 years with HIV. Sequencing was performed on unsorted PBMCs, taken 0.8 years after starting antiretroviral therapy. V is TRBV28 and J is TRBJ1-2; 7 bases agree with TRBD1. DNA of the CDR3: TGTGCCAGCAGTTTAATGGTAACAGGGGTAGGCTACACCTTC. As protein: CASSLMVTGVGYTF.